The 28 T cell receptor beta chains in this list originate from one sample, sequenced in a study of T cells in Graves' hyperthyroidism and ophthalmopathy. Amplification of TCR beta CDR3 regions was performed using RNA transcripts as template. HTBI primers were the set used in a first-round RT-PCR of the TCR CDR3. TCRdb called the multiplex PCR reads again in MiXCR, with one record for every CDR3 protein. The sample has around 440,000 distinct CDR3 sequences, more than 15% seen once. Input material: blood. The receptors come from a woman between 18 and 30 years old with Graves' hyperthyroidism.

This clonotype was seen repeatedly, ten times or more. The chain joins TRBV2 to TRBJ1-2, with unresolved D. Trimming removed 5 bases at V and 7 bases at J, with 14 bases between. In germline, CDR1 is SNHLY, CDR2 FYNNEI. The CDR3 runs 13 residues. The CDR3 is CASSQKSLIGYTF. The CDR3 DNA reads TGTGCCAGCAGTCAAAAGTCATTGATTGGCTACACCTTC.

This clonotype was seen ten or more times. The CDR3 DNA follows: TGTGCCAGCACTCCGGACAGGATCCAAGAGACCCAGTACTTC. It encodes CASTPDRIQETQYF. The chain employs TRBV2 and TRBJ2-5; 7 nucleotides agree with TRBD1. V lost 7 bases, J lost 1 base, and 6 bases stayed unmatched. Germline lookup yields CDR1 SNHLY and CDR2 FYNNEI. The CDR3 runs to 14 residues.

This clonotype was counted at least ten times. CDR3 sequence: CASSEASRTFSYEQYF. In nucleotides, the CDR3 is TGTGCCAGCAGTGAAGCATCGCGGACCTTCTCCTACGAGCAGTACTTC. The chain is built from TRBV6-1 and TRBJ2-7; D call uncertain. The germline V and J ends were trimmed by 0 bases and 0 bases, with 12 bases remaining between them. This CDR3 has 16 amino acids. In germline, CDR1 is MNHNS, CDR2 SASEGT.

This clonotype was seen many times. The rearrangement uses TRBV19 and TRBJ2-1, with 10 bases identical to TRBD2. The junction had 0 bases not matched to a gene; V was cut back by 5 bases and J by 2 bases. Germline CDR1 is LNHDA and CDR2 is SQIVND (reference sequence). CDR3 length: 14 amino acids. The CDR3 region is CASSGTSAYNEQFF. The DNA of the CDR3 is TGTGCCAGTAGTGGGACTAGCGCCTACAATGAGCAGTTCTTC.

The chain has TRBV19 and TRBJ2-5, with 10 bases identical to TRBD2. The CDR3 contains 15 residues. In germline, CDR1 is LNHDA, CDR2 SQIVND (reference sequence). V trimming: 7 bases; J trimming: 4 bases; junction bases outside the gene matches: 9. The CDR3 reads CASTSSGGSRETQYF. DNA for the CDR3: TGTGCCAGTACTTCTAGCGGGGGATCCCGAGAGACCCAGTACTTC.

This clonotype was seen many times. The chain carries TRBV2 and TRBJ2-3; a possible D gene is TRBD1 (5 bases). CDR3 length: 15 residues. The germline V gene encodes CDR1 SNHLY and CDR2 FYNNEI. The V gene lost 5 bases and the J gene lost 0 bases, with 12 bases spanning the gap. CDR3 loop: CASSTGHISTDTQYF. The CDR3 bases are TGTGCCAGCAGTACTGGACACATTAGCACAGATACGCAGTATTTT.

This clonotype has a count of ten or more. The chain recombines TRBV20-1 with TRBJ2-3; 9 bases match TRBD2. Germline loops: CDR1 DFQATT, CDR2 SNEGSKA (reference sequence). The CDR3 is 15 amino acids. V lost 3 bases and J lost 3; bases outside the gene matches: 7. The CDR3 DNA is TGCAGTGCTAGGAGATGGCGGGAGGGAACAGATACGCAGTATTTT. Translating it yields CSARRWREGTDTQYF.

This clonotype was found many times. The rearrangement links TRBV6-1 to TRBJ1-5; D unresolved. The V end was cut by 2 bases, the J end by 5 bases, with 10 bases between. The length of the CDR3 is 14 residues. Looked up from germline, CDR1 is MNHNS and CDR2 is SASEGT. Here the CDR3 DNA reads TGTGCCAGCAGTGAAATTAATCGGGATCAGCCCCAGCATTTT. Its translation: CASSEINRDQPQHF.

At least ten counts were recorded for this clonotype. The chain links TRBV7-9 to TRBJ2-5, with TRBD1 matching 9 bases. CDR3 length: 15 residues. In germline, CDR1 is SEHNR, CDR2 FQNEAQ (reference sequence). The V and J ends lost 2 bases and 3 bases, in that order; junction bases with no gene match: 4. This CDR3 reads CASSLKRTGEETQYF. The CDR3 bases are TGTGCCAGCAGCTTAAAGAGGACAGGGGAAGAGACCCAGTACTTC.

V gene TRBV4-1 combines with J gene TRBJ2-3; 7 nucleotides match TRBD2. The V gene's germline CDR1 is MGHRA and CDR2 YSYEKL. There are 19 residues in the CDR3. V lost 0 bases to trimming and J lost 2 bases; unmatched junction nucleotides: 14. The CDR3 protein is CASSQDSRRAGTNTDTQYF. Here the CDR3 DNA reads TGCGCCAGCAGCCAAGATTCCCGGCGAGCGGGAACCAACACAGATACGCAGTATTTT.

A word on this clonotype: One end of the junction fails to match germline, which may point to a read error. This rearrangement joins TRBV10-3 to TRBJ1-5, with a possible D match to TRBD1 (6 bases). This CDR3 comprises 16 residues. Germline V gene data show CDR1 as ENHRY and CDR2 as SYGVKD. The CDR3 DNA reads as TGTGCCGTCAGTGAGTCCCACCTGGGGGGCGGTCAGCCCCAGCATTTT. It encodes CAVSESHLGGGQPQHF.

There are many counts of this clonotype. In DNA, the CDR3 is TGTGCCAGCAGTGTCCGACAGGGCCGACTAGCGGGAGTCGACGAGCAGTACTTC. It is translated as CASSVRQGRLAGVDEQYF. The V gene is TRBV2, the J gene TRBJ2-7; TRBD2 agrees at 12 bases. V lost 4 bases to trimming and J lost 5 bases; unmatched junction nucleotides: 15. Per germline, CDR1 SNHLY and CDR2 FYNNEI. The CDR3 sequence is 18 residues long.

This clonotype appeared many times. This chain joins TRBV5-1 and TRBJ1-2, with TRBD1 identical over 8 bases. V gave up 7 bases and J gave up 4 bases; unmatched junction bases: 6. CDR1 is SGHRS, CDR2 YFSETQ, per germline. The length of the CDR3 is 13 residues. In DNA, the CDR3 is TGCGCCAGCTCAAAGGACAGGGCCTATGGCTACACCTTC. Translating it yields CASSKDRAYGYTF.

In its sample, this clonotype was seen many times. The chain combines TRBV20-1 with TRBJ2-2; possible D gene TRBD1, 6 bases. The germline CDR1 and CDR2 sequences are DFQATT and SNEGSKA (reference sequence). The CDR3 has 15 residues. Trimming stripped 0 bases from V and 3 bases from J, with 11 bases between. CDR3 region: CSARDVAGDTGELFF. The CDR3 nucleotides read TGCAGTGCTAGAGATGTGGCAGGGGACACCGGGGAGCTGTTTTTT.

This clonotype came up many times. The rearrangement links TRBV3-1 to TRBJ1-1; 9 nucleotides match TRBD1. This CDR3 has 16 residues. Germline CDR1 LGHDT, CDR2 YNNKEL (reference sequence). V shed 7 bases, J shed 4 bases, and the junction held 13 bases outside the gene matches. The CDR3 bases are TGTGCCAGCACCCTGGGGACAGGGTCGGCGCGCACTGAAGCTTTCTTT. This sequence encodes CASTLGTGSARTEAFF.

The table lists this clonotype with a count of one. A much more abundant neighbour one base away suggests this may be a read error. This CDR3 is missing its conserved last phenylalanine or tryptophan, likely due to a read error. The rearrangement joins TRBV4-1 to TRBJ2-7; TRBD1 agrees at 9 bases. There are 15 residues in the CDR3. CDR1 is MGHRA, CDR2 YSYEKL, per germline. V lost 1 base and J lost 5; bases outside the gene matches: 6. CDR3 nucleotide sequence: TGCGCCAGCAGCCAAGTGGGACAGGGACCCCACGAGCAGTACCTC. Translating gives CASSQVGQGPHEQYL.

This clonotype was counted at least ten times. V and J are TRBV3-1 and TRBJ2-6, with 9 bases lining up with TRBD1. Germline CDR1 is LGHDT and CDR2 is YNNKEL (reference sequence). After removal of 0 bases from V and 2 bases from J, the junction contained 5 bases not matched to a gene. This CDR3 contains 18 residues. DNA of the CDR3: TGTGCCAGCAGCCAAGATTGGGGACAGGGCCCTGGGGCCAACGTCCTGACTTTC. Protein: CASSQDWGQGPGANVLTF.

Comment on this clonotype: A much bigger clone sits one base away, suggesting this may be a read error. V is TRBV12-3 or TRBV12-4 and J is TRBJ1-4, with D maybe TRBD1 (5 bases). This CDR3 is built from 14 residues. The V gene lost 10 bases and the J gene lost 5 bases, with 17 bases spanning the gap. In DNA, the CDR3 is TGTGCCAACAGCCCCGGGACGGAGAATGAAAAACTGTTTTTT. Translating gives CANSPGTENEKLFF.

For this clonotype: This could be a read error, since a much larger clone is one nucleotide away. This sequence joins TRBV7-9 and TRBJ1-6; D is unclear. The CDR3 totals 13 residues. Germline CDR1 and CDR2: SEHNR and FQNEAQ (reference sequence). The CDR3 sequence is CASSLELNSPLQF. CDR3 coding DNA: TGTGCCAGCAGCTTAGAACTTAATTCACCCCTCCAATTT.

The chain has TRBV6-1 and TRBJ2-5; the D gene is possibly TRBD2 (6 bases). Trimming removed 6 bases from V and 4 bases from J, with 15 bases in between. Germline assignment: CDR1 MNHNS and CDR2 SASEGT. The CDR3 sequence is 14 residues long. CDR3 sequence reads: CASSRLGEAETQYF. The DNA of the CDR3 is TGTGCCAGCAGCCGCCTTGGGGAGGCAGAGACCCAGTACTTC.

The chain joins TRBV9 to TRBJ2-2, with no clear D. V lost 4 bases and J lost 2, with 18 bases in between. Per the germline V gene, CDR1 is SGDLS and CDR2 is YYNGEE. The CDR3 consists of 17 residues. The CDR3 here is CASSFKPSGFNTGELFF. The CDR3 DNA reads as TGTGCCAGCAGCTTTAAGCCCTCTGGGTTTAACACCGGGGAGCTGTTTTTT.

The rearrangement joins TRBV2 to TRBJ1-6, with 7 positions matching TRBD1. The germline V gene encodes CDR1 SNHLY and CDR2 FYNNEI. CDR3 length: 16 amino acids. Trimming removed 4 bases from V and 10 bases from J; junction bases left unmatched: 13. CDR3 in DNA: TGTGCCAGCAGTGCGGGACAGCCGAACGGGCGCTCACCCCTCCACTTT. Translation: CASSAGQPNGRSPLHF.

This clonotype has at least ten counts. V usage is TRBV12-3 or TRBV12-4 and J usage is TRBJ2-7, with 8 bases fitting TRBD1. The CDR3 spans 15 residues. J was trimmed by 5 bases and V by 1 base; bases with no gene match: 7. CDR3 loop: CASSLGEGQGHEQYF. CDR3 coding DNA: TGTGCCAGCAGTTTAGGGGAAGGACAGGGTCACGAGCAGTACTTC.

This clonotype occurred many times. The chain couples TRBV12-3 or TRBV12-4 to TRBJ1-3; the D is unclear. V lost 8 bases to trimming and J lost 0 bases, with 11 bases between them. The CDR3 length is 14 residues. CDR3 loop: CASGPTSSGNTIYF. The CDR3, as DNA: TGTGCCAGCGGCCCCACAAGCTCTGGAAACACCATATATTTT.

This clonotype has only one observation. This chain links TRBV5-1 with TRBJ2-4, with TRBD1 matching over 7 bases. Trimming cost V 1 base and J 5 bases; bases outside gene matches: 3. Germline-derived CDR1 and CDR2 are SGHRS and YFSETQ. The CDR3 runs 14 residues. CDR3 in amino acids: CASSLLRGQNIQYF. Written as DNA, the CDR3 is TGCGCCAGCAGCTTGTTAAGGGGGCAAAACATTCAGTACTTC.

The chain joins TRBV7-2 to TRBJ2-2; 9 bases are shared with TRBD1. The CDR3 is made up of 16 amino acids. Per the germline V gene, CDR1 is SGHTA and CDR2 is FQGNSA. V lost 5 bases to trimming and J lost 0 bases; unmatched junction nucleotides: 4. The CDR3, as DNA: TGTGCCAGCAGCGCCCGGGACAGGGCGAACACCGGGGAGCTGTTTTTT. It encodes CASSARDRANTGELFF.

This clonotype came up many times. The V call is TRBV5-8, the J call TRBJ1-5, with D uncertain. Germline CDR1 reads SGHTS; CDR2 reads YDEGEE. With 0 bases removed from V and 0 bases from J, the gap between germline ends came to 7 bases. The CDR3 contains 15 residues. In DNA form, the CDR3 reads TGTGCCAGCAGCTTGGAAACAAATAGCAATCAGCCCCAGCATTTT. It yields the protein CASSLETNSNQPQHF.

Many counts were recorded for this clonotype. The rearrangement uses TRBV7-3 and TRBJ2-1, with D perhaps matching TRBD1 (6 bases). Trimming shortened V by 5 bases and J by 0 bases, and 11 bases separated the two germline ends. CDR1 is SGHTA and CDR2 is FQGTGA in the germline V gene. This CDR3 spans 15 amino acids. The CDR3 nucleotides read TGTGCCAGCAGCCCCCCGGGACACTCCTACAATGAGCAGTTCTTC. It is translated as CASSPPGHSYNEQFF.